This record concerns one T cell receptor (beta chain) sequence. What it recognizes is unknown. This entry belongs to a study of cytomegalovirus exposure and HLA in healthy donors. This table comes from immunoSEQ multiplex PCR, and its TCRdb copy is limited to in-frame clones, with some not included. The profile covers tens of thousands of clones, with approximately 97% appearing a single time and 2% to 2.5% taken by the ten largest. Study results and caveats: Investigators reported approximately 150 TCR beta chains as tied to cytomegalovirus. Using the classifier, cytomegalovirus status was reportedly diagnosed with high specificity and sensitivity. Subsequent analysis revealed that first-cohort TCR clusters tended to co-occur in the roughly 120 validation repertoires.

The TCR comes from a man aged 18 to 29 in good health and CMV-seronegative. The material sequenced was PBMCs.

The CDR3 DNA reads as TGTGCCAGCAGCTTGAGATCTAGCGCGAGTGAAGCTTTCTTT. Protein sequence: CASSLRSSASEAFF. The chain employs TRBV5-6 and TRBJ1-1, with D unclear. V was cut by 1 base and J by 7 bases, with 14 bases left in between. CDR3 length equals 14 residues. The germline V gene has CDR1 SGHDT and CDR2 YYEEEE. Variable domain in full (rest from reference TRBV5-6 and TRBJ1-1): DAGVTQSPTHLIKTRGQQVTLRCSPKSGHDTVSWYQQALGQGPQFIFQYYEEEERQRGNFPDRFSGHQFPNYSSELNVNALLLGDSALYLCASSLRSSASEAFFGQGTRLTVV.